These 31 T cell receptor beta chains came from one sample sequenced in a study of blood T cells in healthy people across ages. Combining a sample-barcoded 5' primer with a J-beta primer mix, a second PCR ran for about 7 to 11 cycles. TCRdb used MiXCR to reprocess the 5' RACE reads, holding one entry per CDR3 protein. The sample shows about 1,400,000 distinct CDR3 sequences, around two fifths of them seen only once. Sequencing used blood. The receptor set was obtained from a woman younger than 30 in good health.

V is TRBV21-1 and J is TRBJ2-7; the table's D call of TRBD1 was not tested on the DNA. TRBV21-1 is a known pseudogene. This CDR3 region has 17 residues. CDR3 in amino acids: CAPPVQGRFPRYYEQYF. The CDR3 nucleotides read TGTGCCCCCCCAGTTCAGGGGCGATTTCCGCGTTACTACGAGCAGTACTTC.

To note about this clonotype: Its ends do not fully match the called genes, so a read error is possible. The chain is built from TRBV29-1 and TRBJ2-6; D is possibly TRBD2 (6 bases). This CDR3 spans 15 amino acids. CDR1 and CDR2 (germline): SQVTM, ANQGSEA. The chain's CDR3 is CSAARAGGGANALTF. CDR3 nucleotide sequence: TGCAGCGCCGCCCGCGCGGGCGGAGGGGCCAACGCCCTGACTTTC.

This clonotype was observed a few times. This chain joins TRBV7-2 and TRBJ1-5, with 12 positions matching TRBD1. This CDR3 region has 19 residues. V lost 2 bases to trimming and J lost 3 bases; unmatched junction nucleotides: 11. From germline, CDR1 is SGHTA and CDR2 FQGNSA. DNA of the CDR3: TGTGCCAGCAGCTTACGCCACGGGACAGGGGGCCTTTCCAATCAGCCCCAGCATTTT. It yields the protein CASSLRHGTGGLSNQPQHF.

The chain links TRBV29-1 to TRBJ2-4, with D perhaps assigned TRBD1 or TRBD2 (5 bases each). The CDR3 spans 11 residues. CDR1 and CDR2 (germline): SQVTM, ANQGSEA. The V gene lost 3 bases and the J gene lost 7 bases, with 7 bases spanning the gap. CDR3 sequence reads: CSVDGDNIQYF. The CDR3 DNA follows: TGCAGCGTTGACGGGGACAACATTCAGTACTTC.

The gene calls are TRBV27 and TRBJ2-5; 8 bases agree with TRBD2. CDR1 and CDR2 (germline): MNHEY, SMNVEV (reference sequence). V shed 5 bases and J 11 bases; nucleotides not matched to a gene: 13. CDR3 length: 14 amino acids. The CDR3 protein is CASSPGTRVNEQYF. CDR3 DNA sequence: TGTGCCAGCAGTCCCGGGACTAGGGTCAATGAGCAGTACTTC.

The V and J genes are TRBV12-3 or TRBV12-4 and TRBJ2-1; no clear D. Trimming left V 6 bases short and J 5 bases short, with 8 bases between. The CDR3 has 12 amino acids. DNA for the CDR3: TGTGCCAGCAGAATTGGCAACAATGAGCAGTTCTTC. The encoded protein is CASRIGNNEQFF.

The rearrangement joins TRBV10-3 to TRBJ1-2; possibly TRBD1 for D (5 bases). The CDR3 length is 17 residues. The V end was cut by 0 bases, the J end by 3 bases, with 17 bases between. Germline V gives CDR1 ENHRY, CDR2 SYGVKD. CDR3 amino acids: CAISESKPRAWDYGYTF. CDR3 DNA: TGTGCCATCAGTGAGTCGAAGCCCAGGGCGTGGGACTATGGCTACACCTTC.

This clonotype was found a few times. The V and J genes are TRBV20-1 and TRBJ1-1, with D unresolved. Germline V CDR1 and CDR2: DFQATT, SNEGSKA (reference sequence). V lost 5 bases and J 6 bases, leaving 22 bases between the germline ends. This CDR3 contains 15 residues. The CDR3 DNA sequence: TGCAGTGCTCCAGATTATAGAGTTCCGGGATCTGAAGCTTTCTTT. Translation gives CSAPDYRVPGSEAFF.

This chain uses TRBV4-1 with TRBJ1-1, with D possibly TRBD1 on 5 matching bases. Germline V gene sequence: CDR1 MGHRA, CDR2 YSYEKL. Trimming stripped 3 bases from V and 3 bases from J, with 11 bases between. This CDR3 region has 14 residues. CDR3 coding DNA: TGCGCCAGCAGCCACGGTGACAGAGACACTGAAGCTTTCTTT. Its protein is CASSHGDRDTEAFF.

This clonotype was seen a handful of times. The J gene is TRBJ2-7, the V gene TRBV28; TRBD1 matches 7 bases. The length of the CDR3 is 14 residues. Germline V lookup: CDR1 MDHEN, CDR2 SYDVKM. The J segment lost 4 bases and the V segment lost 6 bases, leaving 9 bases of the junction unmatched. CDR3 protein: CASSPTGRGYEQYF. The CDR3, as DNA: TGTGCCAGCAGCCCGACAGGGCGAGGATACGAGCAGTACTTC.

This clonotype occurred a few times. The chain employs TRBV7-9 and TRBJ1-3; D unresolved. The V gene lost 4 bases and the J gene lost 0 bases, with 19 bases spanning the gap. This CDR3 is 18 amino acids long. Germline values: CDR1 SEHNR, CDR2 FQNEAQ (reference sequence). CDR3 loop: CASSSPPSDYSSGNTIYF. CDR3 bases: TGTGCCAGCAGCTCTCCACCCAGCGACTATAGCTCTGGAAACACCATATATTTT.

This rearrangement joins TRBV7-2 to TRBJ2-3; D gene uncertain. Trimming stripped 8 bases from V and 2 bases from J, with 11 bases between. There are 13 residues in the CDR3. Per the germline V gene, CDR1 is SGHTA and CDR2 is FQGNSA. The CDR3 is CASGTDFTDTQYF. The CDR3 DNA follows: TGTGCCAGCGGCACGGATTTCACAGATACGCAGTATTTT.

Details on this clonotype: This is likely a read error, given that the CDR3 carries no conserved phenylalanine or tryptophan at its end. The chain links TRBV7-6 to TRBJ1-2, with TRBD1 as a possible D gene (5 bases). V was shortened by 5 bases and J by 8 bases, with 15 bases between the two germline ends. In germline, CDR1 is SGHVS, CDR2 FNYEAQ. CDR3 length equals 13 residues. The CDR3 DNA reads as TGTGCCAGCAGCCCAGATGGGGGGACCGGCTACACCTTG. It is translated as CASSPDGGTGYTL.

As DNA, the CDR3 is TGTGCCACCAGCAGTTGGGGTGGGGGGACGGATGAGCAGTTCTTC. It yields the protein CATSSWGGGTDEQFF. This chain links TRBV15 with TRBJ2-1, with a tentative D call TRBD2 (6 bases). CDR3 size: 15 residues. The V end was cut by 3 bases, the J end by 8 bases, with 17 bases between. The germline gives CDR1 LNHNV, CDR2 YYDKDF (reference sequence). The full variable domain, completed using reference TRBV15 and TRBJ2-1, is DAMVIQNPRYQVTQFGKPVTLSCSQTLNHNVMYWYQQKSSQAPKLLFHYYDKDFNNEADTPDNFQSRRPNTSFCFLDIRSPGLGDTAMYLCATSSWGGGTDEQFFGPGTRLTVL.

This clonotype was seen a handful of times. The chain links TRBV11-2 to TRBJ2-4; TRBD1 might be the D (5 bases). The J call is in doubt because the DNA end fits TRBJ2-5 better. The germline V gene encodes CDR1 SGHAT and CDR2 FQNNGV. This CDR3 spans 15 amino acids. The CDR3 DNA reads TGTGCCAGCAGCGTATCTAAGGGGTACTCGGAGACCCAGTACTTC. This translates into CASSVSKGYSETQYF.

The V call is TRBV6-6, the J call TRBJ2-7; the D is unclear. Per germline, CDR1 MNHNY and CDR2 SVGAGI (reference sequence). V was shortened by 0 bases and J by 3 bases, with 9 bases between the two germline ends. The CDR3 spans 14 residues. The CDR3 DNA reads TGTGCCAGCAGTTACTCTATCCTAAACTACGAGCAGTACTTC. It is translated as CASSYSILNYEQYF.

This clonotype was recorded many times. The chain is built from TRBV3-1 and TRBJ2-7; possibly TRBD2 for D (5 bases). The CDR3 runs 14 residues. The V end was cut by 4 bases, the J end by 3 bases, with 13 bases between. Germline-derived CDR1 and CDR2 are LGHDT and YNNKEL (reference sequence). The CDR3 nucleotides read TGTGCCAGCAGCCCCGGGGTCAGCAACTACGAGCAGTACTTC. It specifies CASSPGVSNYEQYF.

This clonotype turned up a few times. The chain links TRBV12-3 or TRBV12-4 to TRBJ2-7, with D perhaps matching TRBD1 or TRBD2 (5 bases each). This CDR3 is 14 amino acids long. V lost 8 bases to trimming and J lost 5 bases, with 19 bases between them. The CDR3 nucleotides read TGTGCCAGCCGATGGGGGACGATAGGCCACGAGCAGTACTTC. As protein: CASRWGTIGHEQYF.

The V gene is TRBV6-5, the J gene TRBJ2-3; unclear D gene. The CDR3 runs 16 residues. The germline V gene encodes CDR1 MNHEY and CDR2 SVGAGI. V was pared by 4 bases and J by 2 bases, with 16 bases between. The CDR3 DNA follows: TGTGCCAGCAGTTCAGCTCCGGCGGTCAACACAGATACGCAGTATTTT. This gives the protein CASSSAPAVNTDTQYF.

The chain joins TRBV20-1 to TRBJ2-7; 9 bases map to TRBD2. Germline V gene lookup returns CDR1 DFQATT and CDR2 SNEGSKA (reference sequence). The ends lost 6 bases at V and 4 bases at J; junction bases unmatched: 16. The CDR3 covers 16 residues. In DNA, the CDR3 is TGCAGTGCGGGCTACCGAGCGGGAGGCCTTAATTACGAGCAGTACTTC. Its protein is CSAGYRAGGLNYEQYF.

This clonotype came up many times. V is TRBV5-1 and J is TRBJ2-1; 10 bases line up with TRBD1. Germline loops: CDR1 SGHRS, CDR2 YFSETQ. Unmatched junction bases numbered 8, after V lost 6 bases and J lost 2 bases. The CDR3 consists of 16 residues. The CDR3 coding sequence is TGCGCCAGCAAAAAGACAGGGGGCACAACCTACAATGAGCAGTTCTTC. Protein product: CASKKTGGTTYNEQFF.

The chain employs TRBV20-1 and TRBJ2-4; TRBD1 might be the D (5 bases). Judging by the DNA end, TRBJ2-7 fits better; the J call may be wrong. The CDR3 has 15 residues. CDR1 is DFQATT, CDR2 SNEGSKA, per germline (reference sequence). The CDR3 loop is CSARDYLGQAYEQYF. Written as DNA, the CDR3 is TGCAGTGCTAGAGATTACTTGGGGCAAGCCTACGAGCAGTACTTC.

The chain joins TRBV20-1 to TRBJ1-1; D might be TRBD1 (5 bases). Germline CDR1 is DFQATT and CDR2 is SNEGSKA (reference sequence). This CDR3 has 13 amino acids. This CDR3 reads CSVPGVINTEAFF. The CDR3 DNA sequence: TGCAGCGTCCCGGGGGTCATAAACACTGAAGCTTTCTTT.

This clonotype has just one count. V is TRBV27 and J is TRBJ2-5; 7 nucleotides agree with TRBD2. CDR3 length equals 16 residues. The V gene's germline CDR1 is MNHEY and CDR2 SMNVEV (reference sequence). After removal of 6 bases from V and 2 bases from J, the junction contained 12 bases not matched to a gene. As DNA, the CDR3 is TGTGCCAGCAGGGGGAGGGCAGGGACCCTTCAAGAGACCCAGTACTTC. Its protein is CASRGRAGTLQETQYF.

The V and J genes are TRBV12-3 or TRBV12-4 and TRBJ2-1; D is possibly TRBD2 (6 bases). Judging by the DNA end, TRBJ2-7 fits better; the J call may be wrong. The CDR3 has 13 amino acids. In DNA, the CDR3 is TGTGCCAGCAGTTTGATGCGAGCGGGTGAGCAGTACTTC. This codes for CASSLMRAGEQYF.

This chain joins TRBV12-5 and TRBJ2-1; 10 bases match TRBD2. The CDR3 sequence is 18 residues long. From germline, CDR1 is LGHNT and CDR2 FRNRAP. V trimming: 6 bases; J trimming: 7 bases; junction bases outside the gene matches: 18. The CDR3 region is CASGPAGLAGVSRNEQFF. CDR3 DNA: TGTGCTAGTGGCCCTGCGGGGCTAGCGGGAGTGAGCAGAAATGAGCAGTTCTTC.

This clonotype was counted between two and nine times. This chain links TRBV15 with TRBJ2-7; D gene ambiguous. CDR1 and CDR2 from the germline V gene are LNHNV and YYDKDF (reference sequence). The CDR3 length is 11 residues. Trimming took 8 bases from V and 2 from J, leaving 7 bases between them. The DNA of the CDR3 is TGTGCCACCTCTGATGCCTACGAGCAGTACTTC. Translated, it gives CATSDAYEQYF.

This clonotype turned up a few times. The chain couples TRBV7-2 to TRBJ1-2, with D unclear. The ends were cut back, 8 bases at V and 6 bases at J, with 22 bases in the middle. CDR3 size: 15 residues. Germline V gives CDR1 SGHTA, CDR2 FQGNSA. Here the CDR3 reads CASEWESHSWDGYTF. The CDR3 DNA follows: TGTGCCAGCGAATGGGAAAGCCACTCCTGGGATGGCTACACCTTC.

Remarks on this clonotype: A read error may produce the germline difference seen at one junction end. This chain connects TRBV29-1 to TRBJ2-7; weak D call: TRBD2 (5 bases). CDR3 length equals 12 residues. Per the germline V gene, CDR1 is SQVTM and CDR2 is ANQGSEA. The CDR3 DNA sequence: TGCAGCGCTGAACAGACGGGATACGAGCAGTACTTC. Residues: CSAEQTGYEQYF.

The chain couples TRBV5-1 to TRBJ2-7; TRBD2 might be the D (5 bases). The V gene lost 1 base and the J gene lost 6 bases, with 17 bases spanning the gap. Germline V gene data show CDR1 as SGHRS and CDR2 as YFSETQ. This CDR3 has 15 residues. CDR3 amino acids: CASSLSTDRTGEQYF. CDR3 bases: TGCGCCAGCAGCTTGTCTACAGATAGGACTGGCGAGCAGTACTTC.

The chain links TRBV20-1 to TRBJ1-2; D is uncertain. V gave up 6 bases and J gave up 3 bases, with 14 bases separating them. Germline CDR1 and CDR2: DFQATT and SNEGSKA (reference sequence). The CDR3 consists of 13 residues. CDR3 protein: CSATVAAHYGYTF. CDR3 nucleotides: TGCAGTGCCACCGTAGCCGCGCACTATGGCTACACCTTC.